This T cell receptor (beta chain) is from a study of blood T cell repertoires in COVID-19. About the study: COVID-19 samples collected from the United States, Italy and Spain covered acute and convalescent phases.

Repertoires were generated with immunoSEQ multiplex PCR, while TCRdb's copy carries only in-frame clones and drops some. The sample records 100,000 to 150,000 clones, about 86% being singletons. The sequence was collected from a woman aged 50 to 60 with acute or convalescent COVID-19. Sequencing was performed on peripheral blood.

The CDR3 reads CASSGADRYEQYF. CDR3 nucleotides: TGTGCCAGCAGCGGCGCCGACAGGTACGAGCAGTACTTC. The rearrangement uses TRBV5-8 and TRBJ2-7, with TRBD1 as a possible D gene (6 bases). CDR1 and CDR2 (germline): SGHTS, YDEGEE. The CDR3 extends over 13 amino acids. Trimming took 4 bases from V and 4 from J, leaving 12 bases between them.